Many counts were recorded for the clone carrying this TCR beta chain. Its cognate antigen is unknown. This specimen belongs to a study of CD8 T cells in ankylosing spondylitis. Study-wide results and caveats: Reactive arthritis synovial fluid and blood were previously reported to contain some motif variants.

Each TCR beta library was made by quantitative 5'-RACE that incorporated molecular barcodes. TCRdb called the 5' RACE reads again in MiXCR, with one record for every CDR3 protein. In the table there are around 42,000 distinct CDR3 sequences, less than 3.5% of which are singletons. Germline CDR1 SGDLS, CDR2 YYNGEE. The CDR3 runs to 14 residues. V lost 4 bases and J 3 bases, leaving 8 bases between the germline ends. The chain employs TRBV9 and TRBJ1-6, with D uncertain. The sequencing input was blood, either unsorted or a sorted T cell fraction (not recorded which). This TCR was sampled from a male donor with ankylosing spondylitis or in good health (not recorded which). Written as DNA, the CDR3 is TGTGCCAGCAGCCAGCGGATCTATAATTCACCCCTCCACTTT. Translated, it gives CASSQRIYNSPLHF.